This T cell receptor beta chain was found in a study of graft-versus-host responses after intestinal transplantation. Remarks on this clone: Its antigen is currently unknown.

The CDR3 loop spans 16 amino acids. CDR1 is SGHTA and CDR2 is FQGNSA in the germline V gene. Deletions cut 5 bases from V and 2 bases from J, with 17 bases between. Generated by immunoSEQ multiplex PCR, the TCRdb table keeps only in-frame clones and is missing some. The repertoire has around 50,000 clones, around 92% of them found once; the top ten carry 0.55% to 0.8%. The rearrangement links TRBV7-2 to TRBJ2-3; possible D gene TRBD2, 7 bases. The source material was unstimulated CD4+ T cells sorted from spleen or lymph node cells, sampled before transplant. The clonotype originates from a human donor who was the organ donor for an intestinal transplant. CDR3 sequence: CASSRRGSGNTDTQYF. In DNA, the CDR3 is TGTGCCAGCAGCCGAAGGGGGAGCGGGAACACAGATACGCAGTATTTT.